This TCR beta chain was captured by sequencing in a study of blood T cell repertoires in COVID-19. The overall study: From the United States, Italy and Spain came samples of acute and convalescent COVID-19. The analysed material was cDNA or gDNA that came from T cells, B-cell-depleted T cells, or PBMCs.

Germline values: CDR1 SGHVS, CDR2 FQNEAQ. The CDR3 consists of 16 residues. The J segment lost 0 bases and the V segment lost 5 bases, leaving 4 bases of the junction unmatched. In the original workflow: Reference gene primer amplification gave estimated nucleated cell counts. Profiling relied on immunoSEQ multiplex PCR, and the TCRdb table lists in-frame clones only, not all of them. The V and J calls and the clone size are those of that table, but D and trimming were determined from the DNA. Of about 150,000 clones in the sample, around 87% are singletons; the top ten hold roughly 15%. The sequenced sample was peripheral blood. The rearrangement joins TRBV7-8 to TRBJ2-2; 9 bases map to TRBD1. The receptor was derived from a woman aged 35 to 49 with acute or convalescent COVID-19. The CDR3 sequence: CASSPRDRANTGELFF. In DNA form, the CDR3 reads TGTGCCAGCAGCCCGCGGGACAGGGCGAACACCGGGGAGCTGTTTTTT.